Presented here are 20 T cell receptor beta chains from one specimen sequenced in a study of T cell repertoires in cytomegalovirus infection. TCRdb called the reads again in MiXCR, with one record for every CDR3 protein. The profile shows fewer than 700,000 distinct CDR3 sequences, 20% to 25% of them singletons. The sequenced sample consisted of CD8+ T cells from PBMCs. Every receptor here comes from a human donor in good health (CMV status not recorded). Some clones in this sample may be carry-over from other donors' samples.

This clonotype occurred many times. V usage is TRBV27 and J usage is TRBJ2-7; 8 bases fit TRBD1. This CDR3 has 12 residues. Germline V gives CDR1 MNHEY, CDR2 SMNVEV (reference sequence). V was clipped by 10 bases and J by 2 bases; unmatched bases: 4. The CDR3 coding sequence is TGTGCCACCGGGACAGGAGCCTACGAGCAGTACTTC. It encodes CATGTGAYEQYF.

As to this clonotype: The conserved phenylalanine or tryptophan is not found at the CDR3 terminus, so this likely reflects a read error. The CDR3 bases are TGTGCCAGCAGCTCAGGGGGATCCCCATCCTACGAGCAGTACATC. Its protein product is CASSSGGSPSYEQYI. The chain recombines TRBV7-6 with TRBJ2-7, with TRBD1 matching over 7 bases. Germline V gene sequence: CDR1 SGHVS, CDR2 FNYEAQ. Trimming took 4 bases from V and 1 from J; bases not matched to a gene: 7. The CDR3 extends over 15 amino acids.

This clonotype occurred once. One end of the junction is discordant with germline, which a read error may explain. The chain has TRBV5-1 and TRBJ2-7, with a tentative D call TRBD1 (5 bases). Germline V gene sequence: CDR1 SGHRS, CDR2 YFSETQ. CDR3 length equals 15 residues. CDR3 sequence reads: CARSSKPAGLYEQYF. CDR3 DNA sequence: TGCGCCAGGAGCTCAAAGCCCGCAGGGCTTTACGAGCAGTACTTC. The complete variable domain, with remaining parts taken from reference TRBV5-1 and TRBJ2-7, reads KAGVTQTPRYLIKTRGQQVTLSCSPISGHRSVSWYQQTPGQGLQFLFEYFSETQRNKGNFPGRFSGRQFSNSRSEMNVSTLELGDSALYLCARSSKPAGLYEQYFGPGTRLTVT.

This clonotype was counted only a few times. The chain uses TRBV28 and TRBJ2-1; TRBD2 matches at 8 bases. After removal of 7 bases from V and 7 bases from J, the junction contained 12 bases not matched to a gene. The CDR3 covers 15 residues. The germline gives CDR1 MDHEN, CDR2 SYDVKM. The CDR3 reads CASISSGKRINEQFF. DNA of the CDR3: TGTGCCAGCATTAGTAGCGGGAAAAGGATTAATGAGCAGTTCTTC.

This chain links TRBV10-3 with TRBJ2-3, with TRBD1 matching over 9 bases. The CDR3 has 14 amino acids. With 10 bases clipped from V and 3 bases from J, the junction kept 8 bases outside the gene matches. CDR1 is ENHRY, CDR2 SYGVKD, per germline. The CDR3 region is CATDPGQGTDTQYF. The DNA of the CDR3 is TGTGCCACCGATCCGGGACAGGGAACAGATACGCAGTATTTT.

Comments on this clonotype: One end of the junction does not line up with germline, which may come from a read error. The chain is built from TRBV10-3 and TRBJ2-1, with D possibly TRBD2 on 5 matching bases. This CDR3 is built from 11 residues. Germline CDR1 reads ENHRY; CDR2 reads SYGVKD. CDR3 region: CATHGNNVQFF. The CDR3 DNA sequence: TGTGCCACCCACGGGAACAATGTGCAGTTCTTC.

This clonotype has only a few counts. V is TRBV7-9 and J is TRBJ2-7; 7 nucleotides align to TRBD1. CDR3 length equals 18 residues. The trim removed 3 bases at V and 9 bases at J, leaving 23 bases unmatched. Germline values: CDR1 SEHNR, CDR2 FQNEAQ (reference sequence). The CDR3 here is CASSFLRSLGDSPELQYV. DNA for the CDR3: TGTGCCAGCAGCTTCCTACGGTCTCTCGGGGACAGCCCCGAGCTGCAGTACGTC.

The V gene is TRBV20-1, the J gene TRBJ1-4; possible D gene TRBD1, 5 bases. The V end was cut by 1 base, the J end by 0 bases, with 18 bases between. Germline V gene sequence: CDR1 DFQATT, CDR2 SNEGSKA (reference sequence). The CDR3 has 18 residues. CDR3: CSARGGRGGDATNEKLFF. The CDR3 DNA is TGCAGTGCTAGAGGGGGTAGGGGTGGGGATGCAACTAATGAAAAACTGTTTTTT.

The sample holds many counts of this clonotype. The CDR3 loop reads CASSYGDREAFF. DNA of the CDR3: TGTGCCAGCAGTTACGGGGACAGGGAAGCTTTCTTT. J is TRBJ1-1 and V is TRBV6-5; TRBD1 agrees at 8 bases. The CDR3 spans 12 residues. Germline V gene lookup returns CDR1 MNHEY and CDR2 SVGAGI. Germline trimming cut 2 bases from V and 8 bases from J; bases unmatched to any gene: 1.

J is TRBJ1-2 and V is TRBV25-1; no reliable D call. The ends were cut back, 2 bases at V and 8 bases at J, with 12 bases in the middle. Germline values: CDR1 MGHDK, CDR2 SYGVNS. There are 13 residues in the CDR3. The chain's CDR3 is CASSETVWGGYTF. The CDR3 nucleotides read TGTGCCAGCAGTGAAACCGTGTGGGGAGGCTACACCTTC.

This clonotype has ten or more counts. The V gene is TRBV28, the J gene TRBJ2-3, with D possibly matching TRBD1 (6 bases). V was trimmed by 4 bases and J by 5 bases, leaving 13 bases between them. The CDR3 runs 14 residues. The V gene's germline CDR1 is MDHEN and CDR2 SYDVKM. In DNA form, the CDR3 reads TGTGCCAGCAGTTGGCAGGGGCTAGGAGATACGCAGTATTTT. Translated: CASSWQGLGDTQYF.

This clonotype showed up many times. This sequence joins TRBV6-6 and TRBJ2-1; D not certain. The CDR3 consists of 14 residues. Trimming left V 7 bases short and J 6 bases short, with 16 bases between. Per the germline V gene, CDR1 is MNHNY and CDR2 is SVGAGI (reference sequence). The CDR3 is CASTFTRSPNEQFF. The CDR3 bases are TGTGCCAGCACTTTCACTCGGTCGCCCAATGAGCAGTTCTTC.

This clonotype was observed a few times. The J gene is TRBJ2-3, the V gene TRBV12-3 or TRBV12-4; 10 nucleotides agree with TRBD1. The CDR3 runs to 14 residues. J gave up 6 bases and V 6 bases, and 6 bases lay outside the gene matches. CDR3 in DNA: TGTGCCAGCAGGTTCGGGACAGGGGTTGATACGCAGTATTTT. Encoded protein: CASRFGTGVDTQYF.

The CDR3 here is CASSLSNTAQYF. CDR3 in DNA: TGTGCCAGCAGCTTGTCCAACACCGCGCAGTATTTT. The rearrangement uses TRBV5-4 and TRBJ2-3, with no clear D. V was cut by 1 base and J by 10 bases, with 10 bases left in between. Germline-derived CDR1 and CDR2 are SGHNT and YYREEE (reference sequence). This CDR3 comprises 12 residues.

This clonotype occurred a few times. The chain links TRBV6-2 or TRBV6-3 to TRBJ2-1; 8 nucleotides agree with TRBD2. The CDR3 totals 16 residues. Germline V gene lookup returns CDR1 MNHEY and CDR2 SVGEGT. V shed 3 bases, J shed 4 bases, and the junction held 8 bases outside the gene matches. The CDR3 spells CASSYSGTSAYNEQFF. The DNA for the CDR3 is TGTGCCAGCAGTTATAGTGGGACTAGTGCTTACAATGAGCAGTTCTTC.

The V gene is TRBV4-2, the J gene TRBJ2-7, with TRBD2 matching 7 bases. This CDR3 comprises 16 residues. J gave up 0 bases and V 0 bases, and 5 bases lay outside the gene matches. Germline assignment: CDR1 LGHNA and CDR2 YNFKEQ. The CDR3 is CASSQDQGGISYEQYF. The CDR3 DNA is TGTGCCAGCAGCCAAGATCAGGGAGGGATCTCCTACGAGCAGTACTTC.

This clonotype was recorded many times. The V gene is TRBV7-9, the J gene TRBJ1-1; D is unresolved. CDR1 and CDR2 (germline): SEHNR, FQNEAQ (reference sequence). This CDR3 has 12 amino acids. V lost 4 bases and J 3 bases, leaving 6 bases between the germline ends. The CDR3 DNA is TGTGCCAGCAGCTACGAACACACTGAAGCTTTCTTT. Its translation is CASSYEHTEAFF.

This clonotype was counted a few times. The CDR3: CASSTDRGDTGELFF. The CDR3 DNA sequence: TGTGCCAGCTCAACAGACAGGGGAGACACCGGGGAGCTGTTTTTT. The chain recombines TRBV18 with TRBJ2-2; 8 bases are a match to TRBD1. CDR1 is KGHSH, CDR2 LQKENI, per germline. The CDR3 loop spans 15 amino acids. J gave up 3 bases and V 5 bases, and 5 bases lay outside the gene matches.

This clonotype occurred a few times. The chain joins TRBV28 to TRBJ2-5; the D gene is possibly TRBD1 (5 bases). This CDR3 has 14 amino acids. The germline V gene has CDR1 MDHEN and CDR2 SYDVKM. V lost 2 bases to trimming and J lost 9 bases, with 16 bases between them. CDR3: CASSLRQIQWAQYF. In DNA form, the CDR3 reads TGTGCCAGCAGTTTACGACAGATCCAATGGGCCCAGTACTTC.

In this sample, this clonotype turned up many times. The chain joins TRBV14 to TRBJ2-1; 8 positions agree with TRBD2. Germline V gene lookup returns CDR1 SGHDN and CDR2 FVKESK. This CDR3 comprises 16 residues. Germline trimming cut 1 base from V and 8 bases from J; bases unmatched to any gene: 10. The CDR3 nucleotides are TGTGCCAGCAGCCAAGTGCCGGGGGGGCCGCAAGATGAGCAGTTCTTC. Translation gives CASSQVPGGPQDEQFF.